This is a list of T cell receptor beta chains from one sample in a study of T cells expressing NK-cell markers. From its re-call of the 5' RACE reads, TCRdb lists each CDR3 protein once, without DNA. The sample data list fewer than 550,000 distinct CDR3 sequences. The material sequenced was blood T cells: a sorted CD56 or NKG2C T cell subset, CD4+ or CD8+ T cells, or bulk PBMC T cells (not recorded which). Receptors were obtained from a woman aged 50 to 65 in good health. Each CDR3 is given with its conserved first and last residue. Each record gives: CDR3 protein, V gene, J gene.

CDR3 protein: CACGDRRDTEAFF; V gene: TRBV6-5; J gene: TRBJ1-1
CDR3 protein: CASSPGTSGMNTGELFF; V gene: TRBV9; J gene: TRBJ2-2
CDR3 protein: CATSRGTGLGDNEQFF; V gene: TRBV15; J gene: TRBJ2-1
CDR3 protein: CASQGLAENNEQFF; V gene: TRBV12-3/TRBV12-4; J gene: TRBJ2-1
CDR3 protein: CASSQLASGSWSTDTQYF; V gene: TRBV3-1; J gene: TRBJ2-3
CDR3 protein: CASSPTSGSKGAYEQYF; V gene: TRBV5-6; J gene: TRBJ2-7
CDR3 protein: CASSLDYPSAQYF; V gene: TRBV7-6; J gene: TRBJ2-3
CDR3 protein: CATSRGVGTGANVLTF; V gene: TRBV15; J gene: TRBJ2-6
CDR3 protein: CASSQGGTSGGSSYEQYF; V gene: TRBV3-1; J gene: TRBJ2-7
CDR3 protein: CASSPAAVYEQFF; V gene: TRBV7-9; J gene: TRBJ2-1
CDR3 protein: CATSYLDINNEKLFF; V gene: TRBV15; J gene: TRBJ1-4
CDR3 protein: CASSPGLVPNEQFF; V gene: TRBV7-9; J gene: TRBJ2-1
CDR3 protein: CASRSTGGRNEQFF; V gene: TRBV25-1; J gene: TRBJ2-1
CDR3 protein: CASSGQGSGEAFF; V gene: TRBV7-2; J gene: TRBJ1-1
CDR3 protein: CSARDSNRGKNIQYF; V gene: TRBV20-1; J gene: TRBJ2-4
CDR3 protein: CASSLGALYGYTF; V gene: TRBV12-3/TRBV12-4; J gene: TRBJ1-2